This TCR beta chain was recovered during a study of T cells in Graves' hyperthyroidism and ophthalmopathy. TCR beta CDR3 sequences were amplified from RNA transcripts. Primed by the HTBI set, a first-round RT-PCR was run on the TCR CDR3. One entry per CDR3 protein results from TCRdb running MiXCR on the multiplex PCR reads. This sample has about 590,000 distinct CDR3 sequences, with 14% found just once. This CDR3 region has 14 residues. Per the germline V gene, CDR1 is SGHAT and CDR2 is FQNNGV. The J segment lost 9 bases and the V segment lost 5 bases, leaving 5 bases of the junction unmatched. The receptor's source is a woman under 30 with Graves' ophthalmopathy. Sample: blood. The chain couples TRBV11-2 to TRBJ2-1; 12 bases align to TRBD2. The CDR3 reads CASSRLAGAGEQFF. The DNA of the CDR3 is TGTGCCAGCAGCAGACTAGCGGGAGCTGGTGAGCAGTTCTTC.